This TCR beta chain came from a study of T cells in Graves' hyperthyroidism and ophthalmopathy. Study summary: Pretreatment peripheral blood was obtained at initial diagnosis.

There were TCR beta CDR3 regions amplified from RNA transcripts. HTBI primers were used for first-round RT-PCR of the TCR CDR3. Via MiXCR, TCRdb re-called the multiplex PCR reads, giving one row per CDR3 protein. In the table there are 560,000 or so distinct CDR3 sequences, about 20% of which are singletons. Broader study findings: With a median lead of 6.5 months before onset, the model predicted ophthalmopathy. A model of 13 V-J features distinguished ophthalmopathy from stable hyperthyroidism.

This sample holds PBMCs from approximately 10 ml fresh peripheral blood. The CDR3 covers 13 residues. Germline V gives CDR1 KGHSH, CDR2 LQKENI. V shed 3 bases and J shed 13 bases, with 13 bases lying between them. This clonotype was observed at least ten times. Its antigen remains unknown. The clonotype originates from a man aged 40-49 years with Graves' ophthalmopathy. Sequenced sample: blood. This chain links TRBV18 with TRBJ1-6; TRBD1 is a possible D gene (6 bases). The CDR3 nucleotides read TGTGCCAGCTCACCGGATCAGGGGTTCCCCCTCCACTTT. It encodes CASSPDQGFPLHF. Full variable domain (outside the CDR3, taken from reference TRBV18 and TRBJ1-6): NAGVMQNPRHLVRRRGQEARLRCSPMKGHSHVYWYRQLPEEGLKFMVYLQKENIIDESGMPKERFSAEFPKEGPSILRIQQVVRGDSAAYFCASSPDQGFPLHFGNGTRLTVT.